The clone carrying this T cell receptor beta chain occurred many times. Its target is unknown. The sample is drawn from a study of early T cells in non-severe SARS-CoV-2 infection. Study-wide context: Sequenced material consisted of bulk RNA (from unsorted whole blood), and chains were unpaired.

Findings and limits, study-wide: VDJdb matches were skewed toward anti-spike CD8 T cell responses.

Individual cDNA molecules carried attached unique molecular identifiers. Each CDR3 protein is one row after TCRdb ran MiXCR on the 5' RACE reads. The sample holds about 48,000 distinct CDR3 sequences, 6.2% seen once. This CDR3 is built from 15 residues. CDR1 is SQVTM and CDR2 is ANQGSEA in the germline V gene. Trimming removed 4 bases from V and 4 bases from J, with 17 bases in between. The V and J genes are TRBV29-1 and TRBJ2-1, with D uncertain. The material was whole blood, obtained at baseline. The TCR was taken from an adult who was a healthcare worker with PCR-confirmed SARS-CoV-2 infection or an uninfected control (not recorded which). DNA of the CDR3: TGCAGCGTTGGGGTGGGGTCGGCAACTTACAATGAGCAGTTCTTC. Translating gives CSVGVGSATYNEQFF.